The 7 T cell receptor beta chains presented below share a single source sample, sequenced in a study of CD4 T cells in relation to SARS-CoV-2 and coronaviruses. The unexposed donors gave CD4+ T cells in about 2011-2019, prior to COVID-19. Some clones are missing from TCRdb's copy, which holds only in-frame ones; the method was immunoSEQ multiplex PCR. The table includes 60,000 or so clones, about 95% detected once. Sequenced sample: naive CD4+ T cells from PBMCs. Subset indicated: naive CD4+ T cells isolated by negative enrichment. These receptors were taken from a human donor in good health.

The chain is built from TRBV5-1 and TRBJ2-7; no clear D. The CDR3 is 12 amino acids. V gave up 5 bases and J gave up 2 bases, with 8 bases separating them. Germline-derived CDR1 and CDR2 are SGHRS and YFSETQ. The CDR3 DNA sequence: TGCGCCAGCAGTACAGACACCTACGAGCAGTACTTC. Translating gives CASSTDTYEQYF.

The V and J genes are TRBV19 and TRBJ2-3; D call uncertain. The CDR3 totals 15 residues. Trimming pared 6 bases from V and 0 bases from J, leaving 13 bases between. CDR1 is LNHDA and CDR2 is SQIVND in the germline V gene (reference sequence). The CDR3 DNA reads TGTGCCAGTAGCCATAATTTCAAGAGCACAGATACGCAGTATTTT. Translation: CASSHNFKSTDTQYF.

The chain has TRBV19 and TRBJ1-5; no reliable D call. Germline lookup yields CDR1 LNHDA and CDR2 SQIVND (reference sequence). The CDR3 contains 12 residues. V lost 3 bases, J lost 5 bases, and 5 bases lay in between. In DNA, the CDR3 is TGTGCCAGTAGTATTTCGGATCAGCCCCAGCATTTT. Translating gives CASSISDQPQHF.

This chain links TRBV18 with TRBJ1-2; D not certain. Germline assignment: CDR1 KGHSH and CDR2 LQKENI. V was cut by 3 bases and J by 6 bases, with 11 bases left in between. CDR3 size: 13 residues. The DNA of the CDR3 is TGTGCCAGCTCACCCTCGCCAGAAAATGGCTACACCTTC. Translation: CASSPSPENGYTF.

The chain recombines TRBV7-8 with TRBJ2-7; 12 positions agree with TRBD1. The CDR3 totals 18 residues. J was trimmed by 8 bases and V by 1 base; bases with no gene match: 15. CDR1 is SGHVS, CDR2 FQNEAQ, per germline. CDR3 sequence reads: CASSLEGQGARGYVKQYF. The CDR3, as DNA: TGTGCCAGCAGCTTAGAGGGACAGGGGGCCAGGGGGTATGTAAAGCAGTACTTC.

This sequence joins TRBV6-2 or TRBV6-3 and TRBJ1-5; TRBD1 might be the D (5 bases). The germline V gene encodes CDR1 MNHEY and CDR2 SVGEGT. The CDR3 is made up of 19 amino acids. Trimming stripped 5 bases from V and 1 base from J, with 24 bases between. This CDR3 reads CASSSRGNNPILSNQPQHF. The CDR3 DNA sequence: TGTGCCAGCAGTAGCCGGGGGAACAATCCTATATTGAGCAATCAGCCCCAGCATTTT.

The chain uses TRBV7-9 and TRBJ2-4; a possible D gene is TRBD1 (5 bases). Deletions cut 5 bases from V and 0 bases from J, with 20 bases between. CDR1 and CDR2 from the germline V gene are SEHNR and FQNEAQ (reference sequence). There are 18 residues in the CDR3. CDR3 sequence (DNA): TGTGCCAGCAGCGGTCAGGGAAGGTCGGTCTTAGCCAAAAACATTCAGTACTTC. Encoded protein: CASSGQGRSVLAKNIQYF.